These T cell receptor beta chains were read from a single sample in a study of blood T cell repertoires in COVID-19. Repertoires were generated with immunoSEQ multiplex PCR, while TCRdb's copy carries only in-frame clones and drops some. The sample records around 220,000 clones, 80% to 85% being singletons. The specimen was peripheral blood. The source of these receptors is a human donor in a cohort sampled during active COVID-19. Each CDR3 is given with its conserved first and last residue. A D gene is named only where the DNA matches it firmly. Rows give clone size only sometimes, using once, few, many, or a class for an expanded clone.

CDR3 DNA	CDR3 protein	J gene	D gene	clone size	V gene
TGCGCCAGCCGCCTGTCGGCGGATGCAACTAATGAAAAACTGTTTTTT	CASRLSADATNEKLFF	TRBJ1-4	-	-	TRBV5-1
TGTGCCAGCAGCCAAGTACGGAGGGCAGATACGCAGTATTTT	CASSQVRRADTQYF	TRBJ2-3	-	-	TRBV3-1/TRBV3-2
TGTGCCAGTAGTACGGCAGGGGGCCTGGTCTATGGCTACACCTTC	CASSTAGGLVYGYTF	TRBJ1-2	TRBD1	-	TRBV19
TGTGCCAGCAGCTTAGGGGCAGCTAACTATGGCTACACCTTC	CASSLGAANYGYTF	TRBJ1-2	-	-	TRBV7-3
TGTGCCAGCAGTTACTCAGGCGGGATCGGGGACTTC	CASSYSGGIGDF	TRBJ2-7	-	few	TRBV6-2/TRBV6-3
TGCGCCAGCAGCCCCGGTGGTAGGGGTCTAGACATTCAGTACTTC	CASSPGGRGLDIQYF	TRBJ2-4	-	-	TRBV4-3
TGTGCCACCAGGGCCGGGAGGAGGCCCCTGGATACGCAGTATTTT	CATRAGRRPLDTQYF	TRBJ2-3	TRBD2	-	TRBV15
TGTGCCAGCCATACACGGGAGGAACGAGGTGAAGAGACCCAGTACTTC	CASHTREERGEETQYF	TRBJ2-5	TRBD2	-	TRBV28
TGTGCCAGCATCCCGGGACAGGGTCGTCGGGGCGAGCAGTACTTC	CASIPGQGRRGEQYF	TRBJ2-7	TRBD1	few	TRBV27
TGTGCCAGCAGTGTAGAAAAGCGGAGCTGGGTCACAGATACGCAGTATTTT	CASSVEKRSWVTDTQYF	TRBJ2-3	-	-	TRBV25-1
TGTGCCAGCAGTTTGTCCGGGACATTGTACAATGAGCAGTTCTTC	CASSLSGTLYNEQFF	TRBJ2-1	-	-	TRBV27
TGCGCCAGCAGCTTTCTAGCGGGGTCGTACAATGAGCAGTTCTTC	CASSFLAGSYNEQFF	TRBJ2-1	TRBD2	-	TRBV5-1
TGTGCCACCAGCAAGACTCGCAATGAGCAGTTCTTC	CATSKTRNEQFF	TRBJ2-1	-	few	TRBV15
TGTGCCTCCACGACAGGGTTCTATGGCTACACCTTC	CASTTGFYGYTF	TRBJ1-2	TRBD1	-	TRBV30
TGTGCCAGCAGTTATACGGACAGGGGAACTGAAGCTTTCTTT	CASSYTDRGTEAFF	TRBJ1-1	TRBD1	once	TRBV6-6
TGTGCCAGCAGCTTGGCCCTCATTCAGGGGGCAGCGCCCCAGCATTTT	CASSLALIQGAAPQHF	TRBJ1-5	TRBD1	-	TRBV5-5
TGTGCCTGCCCACTTCGAGGAGCCAGACCGAACACTGAAGCTTTCTTT	CACPLRGARPNTEAFF	TRBJ1-1	-	-	TRBV30
TGTGCCAGCAGTTTAAGCCCAGGGTTCCAAGAGACCCAGTACTTC	CASSLSPGFQETQYF	TRBJ2-5	-	-	TRBV27
TGTGCCAGCAGTTGGAGGGGAAGGGATGAGCAGTTCTTC	CASSWRGRDEQFF	TRBJ2-1	-	-	TRBV12-3/TRBV12-4
TGCGCCAGCAGTGGGAGGGGAAGTCACGAGCAGTACTTC	CASSGRGSHEQYF	TRBJ2-7	-	-	TRBV10-1
TGTGCCAGCAGCTTAGTGCCCGGAGATAATTCACCCCTCCACTTT	CASSLVPGDNSPLHF	TRBJ1-6	-	-	TRBV7-2
TGTGCCAGCAGCGTGAGGGGGCGCAGTATCTACGAGCAGTACTTC	CASSVRGRSIYEQYF	TRBJ2-7	TRBD1	-	TRBV9
TGTGCCAGCAGCCCCCAGGGGGTGTACGAGCAGTTCTTC	CASSPQGVYEQFF	TRBJ2-1	TRBD1	-	TRBV9
TGTGCCAGCAGCCAAGAAGTCGGGGGAACTAATGAAAAACTGTTTTTT	CASSQEVGGTNEKLFF	TRBJ1-4	-	-	TRBV4-2
TGTGCCAGCAGCCTCTTCGCGGCCTCACCCCTCCACTTT	CASSLFAASPLHF	TRBJ1-6	-	-	TRBV6-5
TGTGCCAGCAGCTTAGGACAGGTGGGGAATCAGCCCCAGCATTTT	CASSLGQVGNQPQHF	TRBJ1-5	-	-	TRBV7-2
TGTGCCAGCAGCCAACAGGGGTACCGCGGGGCCGATGAAGCTTTCTTT	CASSQQGYRGADEAFF	TRBJ1-1	TRBD1	-	TRBV2